Listed here are 29 T cell receptor beta chains from one sample, sequenced in a study of T-cell reconstitution after alpha-beta-depleted transplantation in children. TCRbeta library construction was performed incorporating unique molecular identifiers. One entry per CDR3 protein results from TCRdb running MiXCR on the PCR reads. The data show approximately 590,000 distinct CDR3 sequences, about 10% seen once. This specimen was PBMCs from the stem cell graft donor, taken from the stem cell graft. All receptors come from a human donor who donated a stem cell graft to a child with acute myeloid leukemia.

This clonotype was seen more than once but under ten times. This chain joins TRBV25-1 and TRBJ1-4; D is undetermined. This CDR3 is built from 15 residues. The germline CDR1 and CDR2 sequences are MGHDK and SYGVNS. V lost 6 bases to trimming and J lost 7 bases, with 18 bases between them. The DNA of the CDR3 is TGTGCCAGCAGCCCATCGAGGGTAAAGGGTGAAAAACTGTTTTTT. Amino acids: CASSPSRVKGEKLFF.

This clonotype occurred a few times. The chain links TRBV6-5 to TRBJ1-6; 10 positions match TRBD1. CDR3 length: 15 residues. V was clipped by 2 bases and J by 9 bases; unmatched bases: 4. From germline, CDR1 is MNHEY and CDR2 SVGAGI. The CDR3 bases are TGTGCCAGCAGTTACAAGACAGGGGGCGCTTCACCCCTCCACTTT. Translation: CASSYKTGGASPLHF.

This clonotype was counted only a few times. The J gene is TRBJ2-3, the V gene TRBV20-1, with D possibly matching TRBD2 (6 bases). There are 13 residues in the CDR3. Germline CDR1 DFQATT, CDR2 SNEGSKA (reference sequence). The V end lost 4 bases, the J end lost 2 bases, and 10 bases lay between the germline ends. CDR3 protein: CSAITSLTDTQYF. In DNA form, the CDR3 reads TGCAGTGCTATTACTAGCCTCACAGATACGCAGTATTTT.

This clonotype has a handful of counts. The V and J genes are TRBV12-3 or TRBV12-4 and TRBJ1-1, with a weak D call TRBD1 (5 bases). There are 15 residues in the CDR3. Trimming took off 7 bases at V and 0 bases at J, with 15 bases between the two ends. For the CDR3, the DNA is TGTGCCAGCACCCGGGGGGAGTTGATGAACACTGAAGCTTTCTTT. Its protein is CASTRGELMNTEAFF.

At least ten counts were recorded for this clonotype. The junction and the germline gene differ at one end; a read error may be behind it. The chain employs TRBV7-6 and TRBJ2-3; 8 positions match TRBD2. The CDR3 runs 16 residues. Germline V gene lookup returns CDR1 SGHVS and CDR2 FNYEAQ. CDR3 nucleotide sequence: TGTGCCAGCAGATTAGGGTCTAGCGGGAGCACAGATACGCAGTATTTT. This sequence encodes CASRLGSSGSTDTQYF.

This rearrangement joins TRBV27 to TRBJ1-5; D perhaps matches TRBD1 (6 bases). The V and J ends lost 5 bases and 4 bases respectively, with 18 bases between them. Germline assignment: CDR1 MNHEY and CDR2 SMNVEV (reference sequence). This CDR3 spans 16 amino acids. This CDR3 reads CASSNQYGGANQPQHF. CDR3 sequence (DNA): TGTGCCAGCAGTAATCAATATGGGGGGGCAAATCAGCCCCAGCATTTT.

The chain links TRBV7-2 to TRBJ2-3, with D tentatively TRBD1 (6 bases). Trimming took 0 bases from V and 4 from J, leaving 14 bases between them. Per germline, CDR1 SGHTA and CDR2 FQGNSA. The CDR3 runs 16 residues. CDR3 region: CASSLAGGKGADTQYF. In DNA form, the CDR3 reads TGTGCCAGCAGCTTAGCAGGGGGAAAAGGGGCAGATACGCAGTATTTT. The complete variable domain, with remaining parts taken from reference TRBV7-2 and TRBJ2-3, reads GAGVSQSPSNKVTEKGKDVELRCDPISGHTALYWYRQSLGQGLEFLIYFQGNSAPDKSGLPSDRFSAERTGGSVSTLTIQRTQQEDSAVYLCASSLAGGKGADTQYFGPGTRLTVL.

With respect to this clonotype: A much bigger clone sits one base away, suggesting this may be a read error. The rearrangement joins TRBV18 to TRBJ1-1, with D hard to call. Germline CDR1 reads KGHSH; CDR2 reads LQKENI. With 4 bases removed from V and 7 bases from J, the gap between germline ends came to 10 bases. The CDR3 spans 12 residues. The CDR3 loop is CASSLVADEAFF. CDR3 nucleotide sequence: TGTGCCAGCTCACTAGTAGCCGATGAAGCTTTCTTT.

This clonotype was seen a handful of times. The V and J genes are TRBV7-9 and TRBJ2-1; D gene unclear. Trimming took 3 bases from V and 9 from J, leaving 12 bases between them. CDR1 and CDR2 from the germline V gene are SEHNR and FQNEAQ (reference sequence). This CDR3 is built from 13 residues. CDR3 sequence (DNA): TGTGCCAGCAGCTTCGACGAGATGGGTGAGCAGTTCTTC. As protein: CASSFDEMGEQFF.

This chain joins TRBV12-3 or TRBV12-4 and TRBJ2-7; 12 bases are a match to TRBD1. CDR3 size: 14 residues. V lost 6 bases and J lost 1; bases outside the gene matches: 1. DNA for the CDR3: TGTGCCAGCAGGGGACAGGGGGCATCCTACGAGCAGTACTTC. This translates into CASRGQGASYEQYF.

This clonotype has just a few counts. This chain links TRBV5-1 with TRBJ2-5; TRBD2 matches at 7 bases. Trimming took 4 bases from V and 5 from J; bases not matched to a gene: 11. The CDR3 spans 15 residues. Germline values: CDR1 SGHRS, CDR2 YFSETQ. The CDR3, as DNA: TGCGCCAGCAGCCCCGGGACTACACGGTACGAGACCCAGTACTTC. Translated: CASSPGTTRYETQYF.

The chain recombines TRBV12-3 or TRBV12-4 with TRBJ1-2; a possible D gene is TRBD1 (6 bases). V lost 6 bases and J lost 0, with 14 bases in between. This CDR3 is built from 15 residues. The CDR3 sequence is CASSPGAGANYGYTF. The CDR3 DNA reads as TGTGCCAGCAGCCCGGGGGCCGGAGCTAACTATGGCTACACCTTC.

This clonotype appeared a few times. The chain carries TRBV3-1 and TRBJ2-5; D is perhaps TRBD2 (6 bases). The CDR3 covers 17 residues. V lost 0 bases, J lost 4 bases, and 18 bases lay in between. Germline CDR1 is LGHDT and CDR2 is YNNKEL (reference sequence). The DNA for the CDR3 is TGTGCCAGCAGCCAAGATTGGTCTAGCGAGCTGTTAGAGACCCAGTACTTC. It specifies CASSQDWSSELLETQYF.

The V call is TRBV20-1, the J call TRBJ2-1; 16 nucleotides line up with TRBD2. Looked up from germline, CDR1 is DFQATT and CDR2 is SNEGSKA (reference sequence). CDR3 length: 16 amino acids. Here the CDR3 DNA reads TGCAGCTTTTGGGGACTAGCGGGAGGGCCAGGAAATGAGCAGTTCTTC. This sequence encodes CSFWGLAGGPGNEQFF.

This clonotype was observed many times. The chain recombines TRBV14 with TRBJ2-5, with TRBD2 identical over 8 bases. V shed 0 bases, J shed 5 bases, and the junction held 11 bases outside the gene matches. Germline V gene data show CDR1 as SGHDN and CDR2 as FVKESK. The CDR3 runs to 17 residues. The CDR3: CASSQEWSAGGGETQYF. Written as DNA, the CDR3 is TGTGCCAGCAGCCAAGAATGGTCCGCGGGAGGCGGGGAGACCCAGTACTTC.

The rearrangement joins TRBV20-1 to TRBJ2-7, with 7 bases matching TRBD2. Germline V gives CDR1 DFQATT, CDR2 SNEGSKA (reference sequence). Germline trimming cut 0 bases from V and 5 bases from J; bases unmatched to any gene: 7. The CDR3 runs 14 residues. CDR3 sequence reads: CSARDELASDEQYF. The CDR3 DNA is TGCAGTGCTAGAGATGAACTAGCGAGCGACGAGCAGTACTTC.

V usage is TRBV25-1 and J usage is TRBJ2-7; unclear D gene. The CDR3 totals 12 residues. V dropped 6 bases and J dropped 3 bases, with 9 bases sitting between them. Germline-derived CDR1 and CDR2 are MGHDK and SYGVNS. The CDR3 coding sequence is TGTGCCAGCAGCGACACCCTCTACGAGCAGTACTTC. Amino acid sequence: CASSDTLYEQYF.

There are many counts of this clonotype. This chain joins TRBV5-1 and TRBJ2-5; D is possibly TRBD1 or TRBD2 (5 bases each). Trimming took off 5 bases at V and 1 base at J, with 9 bases between the two ends. This CDR3 has 13 amino acids. From germline, CDR1 is SGHRS and CDR2 YFSETQ. CDR3 in amino acids: CASSSGAQETQYF. For the CDR3, the DNA is TGCGCCAGCAGTTCCGGGGCCCAAGAGACCCAGTACTTC.

In its sample, this clonotype was seen many times. The rearrangement joins TRBV20-1 to TRBJ2-7; D perhaps matches TRBD1 (6 bases). Trimming pared 6 bases from V and 7 bases from J, leaving 19 bases between. The CDR3 runs 13 residues. CDR1 and CDR2 (germline): DFQATT, SNEGSKA (reference sequence). Here the CDR3 reads CSARGGSKGEQYF. DNA of the CDR3: TGCAGTGCCAGGGGCGGCTCTAAGGGGGAGCAGTACTTC.

This clonotype was recorded many times. The chain joins TRBV6-1 to TRBJ1-2; 9 bases fit TRBD1. V gave up 5 bases and J gave up 3 bases; unmatched junction bases: 4. The CDR3 extends over 14 amino acids. Germline V gives CDR1 MNHNS, CDR2 SASEGT. The CDR3 loop reads CASSTGGADYGYTF. CDR3 coding DNA: TGTGCCAGCAGTACAGGGGGCGCAGACTATGGCTACACCTTC.

The chain recombines TRBV20-1 with TRBJ2-7; 7 positions match TRBD1. Per germline, CDR1 DFQATT and CDR2 SNEGSKA (reference sequence). The junction had 10 bases not matched to a gene; V was cut back by 6 bases and J by 2 bases. This CDR3 spans 14 amino acids. In nucleotides, the CDR3 is TGCAGTGCGGGGGTTCACAGGGGTACCTACGAGCAGTACTTC. Its protein is CSAGVHRGTYEQYF.

The chain joins TRBV12-3 or TRBV12-4 to TRBJ2-3, with 16 positions matching TRBD2. J was trimmed by 11 bases and V by 3 bases; bases with no gene match: 5. CDR3 size: 15 residues. The CDR3 spells CASSFGTSGRALQYF. In DNA form, the CDR3 reads TGTGCCAGCAGTTTTGGGACTAGCGGGAGGGCTCTGCAGTATTTT.

This chain links TRBV10-3 with TRBJ2-2; D remains ambiguous. This CDR3 has 13 amino acids. The V end lost 8 bases, the J end lost 1 base, and 8 bases lay between the germline ends. The germline gives CDR1 ENHRY, CDR2 SYGVKD. CDR3 in amino acids: CAIFIQNTGELFF. In DNA, the CDR3 is TGTGCCATCTTTATCCAGAACACCGGGGAGCTGTTTTTT.

This sequence joins TRBV12-3 or TRBV12-4 and TRBJ2-2; D remains ambiguous. Trimming left V 3 bases short and J 5 bases short, with 13 bases between. The CDR3 spans 15 residues. The CDR3 loop is CASSFRPSGTGELFF. The CDR3 region has the DNA TGTGCCAGCAGTTTCCGGCCTTCAGGAACCGGGGAGCTGTTTTTT.

This clonotype was recorded at least ten times. The genes are TRBV10-3 and TRBJ2-1; TRBD2 aligns across 7 bases. The V gene end was trimmed by 2 bases and the J gene end by 5 bases; junction bases not matched to a gene: 3. CDR1 and CDR2 from the germline V gene are ENHRY and SYGVKD. This CDR3 region has 14 residues. The CDR3 sequence: CAISESGMNNEQFF. CDR3 coding DNA: TGTGCCATCAGTGAGAGCGGGATGAACAATGAGCAGTTCTTC.

This clonotype showed up many times. The chain has TRBV28 and TRBJ2-1; 9 nucleotides align to TRBD2. J lost 7 bases, V lost 5 bases, and 9 bases had no gene match. Germline V lookup: CDR1 MDHEN, CDR2 SYDVKM. This CDR3 spans 15 amino acids. CDR3 protein: CASSGVAGVRNEQFF. The DNA of the CDR3 is TGTGCCAGCAGTGGGGTAGCGGGAGTTCGAAATGAGCAGTTCTTC.

The chain links TRBV7-8 to TRBJ2-1; 10 bases match TRBD2. CDR1 SGHVS and CDR2 FQNEAQ come from the germline V gene. The trim removed 4 bases at V and 4 bases at J, leaving 16 bases unmatched. CDR3 length: 19 amino acids. The CDR3 sequence is CASSSRTGLGLAQYNEQFF. The CDR3 bases are TGTGCCAGCAGCTCCAGGACAGGGCTGGGACTAGCGCAGTACAATGAGCAGTTCTTC.

The V call is TRBV5-1, the J call TRBJ2-3, with TRBD1 matching over 9 bases. The CDR3 runs 14 residues. V lost 3 bases, J lost 10 bases, and 9 bases stayed unmatched. Germline CDR1 reads SGHRS; CDR2 reads YFSETQ. The DNA for the CDR3 is TGCGCCAGCAGCTCGGGACAGGGAAAGTGGGCGCAGTATTTT. This encodes CASSSGQGKWAQYF.

V usage is TRBV7-9 and J usage is TRBJ2-2; TRBD1 might be the D (6 bases). Germline values: CDR1 SEHNR, CDR2 FQNEAQ (reference sequence). This CDR3 spans 15 amino acids. Trimming cost V 2 bases and J 4 bases, with 11 bases left between them. The CDR3 nucleotides read TGTGCCAGCAGCTTATCAGGGGCGGTCACCGGGGAGCTGTTTTTT. Protein sequence: CASSLSGAVTGELFF.